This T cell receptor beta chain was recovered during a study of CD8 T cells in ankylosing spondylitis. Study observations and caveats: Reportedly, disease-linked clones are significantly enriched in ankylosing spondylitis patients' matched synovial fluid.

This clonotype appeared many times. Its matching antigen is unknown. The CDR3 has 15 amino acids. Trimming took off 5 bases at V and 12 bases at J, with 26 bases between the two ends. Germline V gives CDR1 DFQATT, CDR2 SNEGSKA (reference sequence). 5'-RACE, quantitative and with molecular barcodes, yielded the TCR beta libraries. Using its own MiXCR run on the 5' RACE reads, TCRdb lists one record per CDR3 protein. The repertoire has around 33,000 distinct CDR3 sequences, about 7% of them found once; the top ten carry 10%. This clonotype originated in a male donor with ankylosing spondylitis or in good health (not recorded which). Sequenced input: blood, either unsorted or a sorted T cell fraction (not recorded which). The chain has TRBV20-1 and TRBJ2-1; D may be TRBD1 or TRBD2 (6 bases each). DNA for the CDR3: TGCAGTGCTGGGGGGCCCAGCGGCCCAAAGGTGGGGCAGTTCTTC. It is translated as CSAGGPSGPKVGQFF.